The present entry profiles one TCR beta chain with its context. Its antigen is unknown. The sample holds no much larger clone one base away, and base qualities are not on file. Inclusive of the bounding cysteine and phenylalanine, the CDR3 is 17 residues long. Only the CDR3 region is kept as DNA, spanning 51 bases read in frame from base 1. The V end loses 0 bases and the J end loses 2 bases, and a stretch of 14 bases separates them. Sequences MGHRA (CDR1) and YSYEKL (CDR2) are obtained from the germline V gene. Participants in the prospective study were enrolled through a virtual design, were aged about 18 to 100 years, and lived in about two dozen United States geographic areas. Cohort assignment in the prospective study relied on participant-reported clinical history from a screening survey and a study questionnaire. In the prospective study, whole blood, serum and a nasopharyngeal or oropharyngeal swab were collected from each participant by mobile phlebotomists. Over a roughly 2-month period, participants in the prospective study had the option of providing additional blood draws and questionnaires. Prospective study blood samples were shipped either frozen or at room temperature before DNA extraction.

TCRbeta CDR3 regions were amplified from genomic DNA using the immunoSEQ Assay, a bias-controlled multiplex PCR. In the paper's pipeline: The number of nucleated cells in each sample was estimated from the amplification of reference gene primers within the assay. Sequence reads were collapsed and filtered to measure the absolute abundance of every unique TCRbeta CDR3 rearrangement. For each sample, productive Simpson clonality was calculated by taking the square root of Simpson's diversity index across productive rearrangements. What TCRdb holds here is the immuneACCESS table cut down to in-frame rearrangements. Part of the clones is not present; checked against another copy, under half of the missing clones reflect an unresolved V gene, and the others are unexplained. That table supplies the V and J calls and clone size; D and trimming were determined from the DNA. The sample table contains approximately 180,000 clones; only one count was recorded for roughly 84% of them. Around 1.3% of the sample belongs to the ten largest clones.

The data stem from a study of blood T cell repertoires in COVID-19 (dated by TCRdb to the early 2020s). A note on the overall study: Samples covering the acute and convalescent phases of COVID-19 were provided by collaborators in the United States, Italy and Spain. Subjects who had been exposed to COVID-19, were actively infected with it, or had recovered from it provided the deeply sampled blood TCRbeta repertoires that made up the dataset. The samples were drawn from the first 160 participants of the ongoing ImmuneRACE study and from some 1,300 subjects provided by 6 global collaborators. The repertoires were released in a freely available public database intended as a resource for research on the immune response to SARS-CoV-2. A de-identified subject ID, COVID-19 status, age in years and sex were almost always included in the sample metadata. Where available, HLA class I and class II types were obtained from metadata supplied by the sample provider rather than from assay-based typing. The material from the prospective study consisted of cDNA or gDNA derived from T cells, B-cell-depleted T cells, or PBMCs.

General findings and caveats noted by the study authors: How much clinical and demographic metadata was included differed by source and by participant, and the metadata was provided uncurated.

The clonotype was recovered from a human donor with acute COVID-19. The donor label of this sample is uncertain. Rearrangement joined TRBV4-1 to TRBJ1-5; no confident D gene assignment can be made. The sequenced sample consisted of PBMCs or T cells enriched from blood (not recorded which). The CDR3 has the sequence CASSQDSVNLGNQPQHF. The DNA sequence is TGCGCCAGCAGCCAAGATTCGGTCAACCTGGGCAATCAGCCCCAGCATTTT.